The TCR beta chain described here comes from a study of blood T cell repertoires in COVID-19. Study-wide background: Sites across the United States, Italy and Spain contributed samples from acute and convalescent COVID-19. In each case, the material was cDNA or gDNA derived from T cells, B-cell-depleted T cells, or PBMCs.

Germline V lookup: CDR1 SGHRS, CDR2 YFSETQ. Germline trimming cut 3 bases from V and 2 bases from J; bases unmatched to any gene: 5. There are 15 residues in the CDR3. Original methodology: From reference gene primer amplification, estimates of nucleated cell counts were derived. TCRdb keeps only in-frame clones here, not all; method: immunoSEQ multiplex PCR. That table gives V, J and clone size, and the DNA gave D and trimming. The sample has about 270,000 clones, about 86% seen once. This chain uses TRBV5-1 with TRBJ1-2; 9 bases fit TRBD1. Sequenced sample: peripheral blood. This clonotype was sampled from a man at least 80 years old with acute or convalescent COVID-19. Written as DNA, the CDR3 is TGCGCCAGCAGCTCCTTAGGGACAGGGAACTATGGCTACACCTTC. It specifies CASSSLGTGNYGYTF.